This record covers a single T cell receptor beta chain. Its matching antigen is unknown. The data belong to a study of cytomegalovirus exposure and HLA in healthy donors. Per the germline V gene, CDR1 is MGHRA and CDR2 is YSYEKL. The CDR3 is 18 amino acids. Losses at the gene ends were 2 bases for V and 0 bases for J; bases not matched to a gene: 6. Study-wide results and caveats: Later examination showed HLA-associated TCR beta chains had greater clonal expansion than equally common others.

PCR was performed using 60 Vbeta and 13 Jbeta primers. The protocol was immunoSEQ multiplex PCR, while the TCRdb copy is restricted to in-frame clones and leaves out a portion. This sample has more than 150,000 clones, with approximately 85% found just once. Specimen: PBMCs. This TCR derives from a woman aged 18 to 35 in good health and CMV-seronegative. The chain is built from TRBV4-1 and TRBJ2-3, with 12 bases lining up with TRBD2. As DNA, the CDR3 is TGCGCCAGCAGCCAACCCCGGACTAGCGGGAAAAGCACAGATACGCAGTATTTT. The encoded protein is CASSQPRTSGKSTDTQYF.